The rows below give T cell receptor beta chains drawn from one sample of a study of CD8+ T cells in alopecia areata. TCRdb's copy holds only in-frame clones and misses some; the assay was immunoSEQ multiplex PCR. Among under 200,000 clones, about two thirds were seen once, and the ten largest hold approximately 0.91%. Source: CD4+ T cells sorted from blood, taken at week 4, from a patient treated with tofacitinib. The receptor set was obtained from a human donor with alopecia areata. Both conserved end residues are part of each CDR3. Fields, in order: clone size, D gene, J gene, V gene, CDR3 protein, CDR3 DNA. A D gene is named only where the DNA matches it firmly. The listing skips clone size in some rows; elsewhere it reads once, few, many or a size class.

NA,TRBD1,TRBJ1-2,TRBV25-1,CASSGEGDRGYGYTF,TGTGCCAGCAGTGGAGAAGGGGACAGGGGATATGGCTACACCTTC
NA,NA,TRBJ2-1,TRBV29-1,CSAARLDRDEQFF,TGCAGCGCCGCACGACTAGATAGGGATGAGCAGTTCTTC
NA,NA,TRBJ1-2,TRBV30,CAWSVQTNYGYTF,TGTGCCTGGAGTGTACAAACTAACTATGGCTACACCTTC
NA,NA,TRBJ1-1,TRBV7-2,CASSAILGWNTEAFF,TGTGCCAGCAGCGCCATTTTGGGGTGGAACACTGAAGCTTTCTTT
few,NA,TRBJ2-7,TRBV5-6,CAVPGPTFGEQYF,TGTGCCGTACCGGGACCAACGTTTGGTGAGCAGTACTTC
NA,NA,TRBJ1-6,TRBV30,CAWSVSSLPNSPLHF,TGTGCCTGGAGTGTATCCAGCCTTCCAAATTCACCCCTCCACTTT
NA,NA,TRBJ2-2,TRBV29-1,CSGGPGLNTGELFF,TGCAGCGGGGGCCCAGGGCTCAACACCGGGGAGCTGTTTTTT
NA,NA,TRBJ2-1,TRBV7-2,CASSLALGNLKGEQFF,TGTGCCAGCAGCTTAGCGCTAGGGAATTTGAAGGGTGAGCAGTTCTTC
NA,NA,TRBJ1-2,TRBV29-1,CSVDTLANYGYTF,TGCAGCGTTGATACGCTAGCTAACTATGGCTACACCTTC
NA,TRBD2,TRBJ2-3,TRBV30,CASSGGAGADTQYF,TGTGCCTCTTCCGGGGGGGCCGGTGCAGATACGCAGTATTTT
few,NA,TRBJ1-5,TRBV5-1,CASSPTGNNQPQHF,TGCGCCAGCAGCCCAACAGGAAACAATCAGCCCCAGCATTTT
NA,NA,TRBJ2-2,TRBV30,CAWSEGTGELFF,TGTGCCTGGAGTGAGGGTACCGGGGAGCTGTTTTTT
NA,NA,TRBJ1-1,TRBV29-1,CSAGDHTEAFF,TGCAGCGCCGGGGATCACACTGAAGCTTTCTTT
few,TRBD1,TRBJ1-2,TRBV28,CASSLGSHTGGYGYTF,TGTGCCAGCAGTTTGGGATCACACACAGGGGGCTATGGCTACACCTTC
NA,TRBD1,TRBJ1-1,TRBV7-2,CASSLEDRVAFF,TGTGCCAGCAGCTTAGAGGACAGGGTGGCTTTCTTT
NA,NA,TRBJ2-6,TRBV7-3,CASSPRTVSSGANVLTF,TGTGCCAGCAGCCCCAGGACAGTCAGCTCTGGGGCCAACGTCCTGACTTTC
few,TRBD1,TRBJ1-5,TRBV30,CALGTGANQPQHF,TGTGCCTTGGGGACAGGGGCCAATCAGCCCCAGCATTTT
once,TRBD2,TRBJ2-4,TRBV9,CASSPWSSGGPPNIQYF,TGTGCCAGCAGCCCGTGGAGTAGCGGGGGCCCCCCGAACATTCAGTACTTC
NA,NA,TRBJ2-7,TRBV4-3,CASSLDTSKPYEQYF,TGCGCCAGCAGCCTCGACACCTCCAAGCCCTACGAGCAGTACTTC
NA,NA,TRBJ2-5,TRBV6-5,CASSTLDLLGKTQYF,TGTGCCAGCAGTACGCTGGACCTTCTGGGAAAGACCCAGTACTTC
NA,NA,TRBJ1-2,TRBV25-1,CASSESENYGYTF,TGTGCCAGCAGTGAATCGGAAAACTATGGCTACACCTTC
few,NA,TRBJ2-5,TRBV29-1,CSVVFGGGRDRQETQYF,TGCAGCGTTGTTTTCGGGGGAGGGAGGGACAGGCAAGAGACCCAGTACTTC
NA,NA,TRBJ2-1,TRBV4-1,CASSQDPGQRGQFF,TGCGCCAGCAGCCAAGACCCGGGACAAAGGGGGCAGTTCTTC
NA,TRBD1,TRBJ2-7,TRBV30,CAWSLRTRDRFYEQYF,TGTGCCTGGAGTCTCCGGACCCGGGACAGGTTCTACGAGCAGTACTTC
once,TRBD1,TRBJ2-5,TRBV10-3,CAISPGQEQETQYF,TGTGCCATTTCACCGGGACAGGAACAAGAGACCCAGTACTTC
NA,NA,TRBJ2-3,TRBV9,CASSVDPGRDTQYF,TGTGCCAGCAGCGTAGACCCAGGGCGAGATACGCAGTATTTT
NA,TRBD1,TRBJ1-2,TRBV9,CASSVVPGTGGAEGYTF,TGTGCCAGCAGCGTAGTTCCCGGGACAGGGGGCGCAGAGGGCTACACCTTC
once,NA,TRBJ2-5,TRBV7-2,CASSLVPAGRETQYF,TGTGCCAGCAGCTTAGTCCCAGCAGGGCGGGAGACCCAGTACTTC
few,NA,TRBJ2-5,TRBV6-5,CASSSDSLRSQYF,TGTGCCAGCAGTTCGGACAGTCTAAGGTCCCAGTACTTC
NA,TRBD1,TRBJ1-2,TRBV27,CASTDDGTGNRGYTF,TGTGCCAGCACCGATGACGGGACAGGGAACAGAGGCTACACCTTC